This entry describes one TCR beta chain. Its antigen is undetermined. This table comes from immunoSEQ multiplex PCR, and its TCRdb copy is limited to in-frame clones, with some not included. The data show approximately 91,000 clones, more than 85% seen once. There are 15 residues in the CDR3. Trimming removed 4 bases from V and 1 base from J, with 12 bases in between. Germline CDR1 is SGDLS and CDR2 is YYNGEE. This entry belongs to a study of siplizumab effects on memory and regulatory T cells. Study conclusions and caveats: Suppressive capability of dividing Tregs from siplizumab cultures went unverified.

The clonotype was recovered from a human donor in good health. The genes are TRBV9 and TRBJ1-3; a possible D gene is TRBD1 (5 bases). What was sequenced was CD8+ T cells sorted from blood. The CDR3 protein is CASSRSGSSGNTIYF. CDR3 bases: TGTGCCAGCAGCCGATCAGGGAGTTCTGGAAACACCATATATTTT.